The 17 T cell receptor beta chains presented below share a single source sample, sequenced in a study of persistence of HIV-infected CD4 T cells. The antigens for these receptors are not known. The libraries were made with immunoSEQ version 4 in survey mode. Sequencing used immunoSEQ multiplex PCR; TCRdb keeps in-frame clones, though not all of them. The data show around 13,000 clones, around 68% seen once. Stimulation used approximately 10 ug/mL lysate from CMV-infected fibroblasts. Sorting of responding CD4+ T cells relied on upregulated CD40 ligand together with CD69. Sample: CD4+ T cells sorted from PBMCs after approximately 19-hour stimulation, taken from a patient who received antiretroviral therapy. Receptor source: an adult man with HIV who was CMV-seropositive.

This sequence joins TRBV5-1 and TRBJ1-4; 7 positions match TRBD1. The ends lost 4 bases at V and 8 bases at J; junction bases unmatched: 14. The CDR3 is 16 residues long. Germline V lookup: CDR1 SGHRS, CDR2 YFSETQ. This chain's CDR3 is CASSRTGTVGMEKLFF. DNA for the CDR3: TGCGCCAGCAGCAGGACCGGGACAGTAGGAATGGAAAAACTGTTTTTT.

The chain couples TRBV7-2 to TRBJ1-3, with D possibly TRBD1 on 5 matching bases. The CDR3 is 15 amino acids. Germline-derived CDR1 and CDR2 are SGHTA and FQGNSA. The V end lost 6 bases, the J end lost 2 bases, and 14 bases lay between the germline ends. CDR3 in amino acids: CASRLGGEAGNTIYF. The CDR3 bases are TGTGCCAGCAGACTTGGGGGGGAAGCTGGAAACACCATATATTTT.

This chain connects TRBV5-1 to TRBJ1-1; D is perhaps TRBD1 (5 bases). The germline V and J ends were trimmed by 0 bases and 4 bases, with 10 bases remaining between them. The CDR3 sequence is 14 residues long. CDR1 and CDR2 (germline): SGHRS, YFSETQ. In DNA form, the CDR3 reads TGCGCCAGCAGCTTGGTTCAGGGACGCACTGAAGCTTTCTTT. It is translated as CASSLVQGRTEAFF.

J is TRBJ1-1 and V is TRBV19, with D possibly being TRBD1 (6 bases). CDR1 and CDR2 (germline): LNHDA, SQIVND (reference sequence). The CDR3 is made up of 13 amino acids. V was cut by 5 bases and J by 3 bases, with 10 bases left in between. As DNA, the CDR3 is TGTGCCAGTAGTCTGCACAGGGACACTGAAGCTTTCTTT. It translates to CASSLHRDTEAFF.

This rearrangement joins TRBV19 to TRBJ2-2; D not certain. Deletions cut 6 bases from V and 0 bases from J, with 8 bases between. This CDR3 contains 14 residues. The germline V gene has CDR1 LNHDA and CDR2 SQIVND (reference sequence). Here the CDR3 reads CASRSTSNTGELFF. The CDR3, as DNA: TGTGCCAGTAGATCCACGTCGAACACCGGGGAGCTGTTTTTT. Combining the CDR3 with reference TRBV19 and TRBJ2-2 gives the whole variable domain DGGITQSPKYLFRKEGQNVTLSCEQNLNHDAMYWYRQDPGQGLRLIYYSQIVNDFQKGDIAEGYSVSREKKESFPLTVTSAQKNPTAFYLCASRSTSNTGELFFGEGSRLTVL.

By its share, this clone is medium-sized. V usage is TRBV7-9 and J usage is TRBJ2-7; 7 bases align to TRBD1. V lost 5 bases, J lost 0 bases, and 7 bases stayed unmatched. This CDR3 is 15 amino acids long. Germline values: CDR1 SEHNR, CDR2 FQNEAQ (reference sequence). CDR3 in amino acids: CASSTRQGSSYEQYF. The DNA of the CDR3 is TGTGCCAGCAGCACACGACAGGGCAGCTCCTACGAGCAGTACTTC.

V usage is TRBV2 and J usage is TRBJ2-3; 9 nucleotides align to TRBD2. The length of the CDR3 is 15 residues. Per the germline V gene, CDR1 is SNHLY and CDR2 is FYNNEI. V lost 5 bases and J lost 0; bases outside the gene matches: 3. This chain's CDR3 is CASSPSGVSTDTQYF. CDR3 bases: TGTGCCAGCAGTCCTAGCGGGGTTAGCACAGATACGCAGTATTTT. Drawing the rest from reference TRBV2 and TRBJ2-3, the complete variable domain is EPEVTQTPSHQVTQMGQEVILRCVPISNHLYFYWYRQILGQKVEFLVSFYNNEISEKSEIFDDQFSVERPDGSNFTLKIRSTKLEDSAMYFCASSPSGVSTDTQYFGPGTRLTVL.

The J gene is TRBJ1-1, the V gene TRBV2; D unresolved. This CDR3 region has 13 residues. CDR1 is SNHLY, CDR2 FYNNEI, per germline. The V and J ends lost 1 base and 3 bases respectively, with 6 bases between them. The CDR3 bases are TGTGCCAGCAGTGAAGGTGGTTACACTGAAGCTTTCTTT. Protein sequence: CASSEGGYTEAFF.

The genes are TRBV5-4 and TRBJ1-1; 9 bases are shared with TRBD1. V shed 4 bases and J 0 bases; nucleotides not matched to a gene: 4. The length of the CDR3 is 15 residues. The V gene's germline CDR1 is SGHNT and CDR2 YYREEE (reference sequence). The CDR3 coding sequence is TGTGCCAGCAGCCTGACAGGGGGGCTGAACACTGAAGCTTTCTTT. Translating gives CASSLTGGLNTEAFF.

Comment on this clone: This same CDR3 is encoded by further DNA sequences in the sample. The rearrangement joins TRBV3-1 (or the pseudogene TRBV3-2) to TRBJ2-7; D uncertain. CDR1 and CDR2 from the germline V gene are LGHDT and YNNKEL (reference sequence). Trimming left V 3 bases short and J 3 bases short, with 3 bases between. The CDR3 runs to 11 residues. DNA for the CDR3: TGTGCCAGCAGCCAGAGCTACGAGCAGTACTTC. This translates into CASSQSYEQYF.

The V call is TRBV5-1, the J call TRBJ1-2, with 11 bases aligning to TRBD1. This CDR3 comprises 15 residues. Trimming removed 4 bases from V and 4 bases from J; junction bases left unmatched: 6. Germline CDR1 SGHRS, CDR2 YFSETQ. The DNA for the CDR3 is TGCGCCAGCAGCCCCGGACAGGGGGCCGCCTATGGCTACACCTTC. This codes for CASSPGQGAAYGYTF.

V usage is TRBV28 and J usage is TRBJ2-3, with 9 bases identical to TRBD1. Losses at the gene ends were 7 bases for V and 4 bases for J; bases not matched to a gene: 9. This CDR3 is built from 15 residues. Germline CDR1 MDHEN, CDR2 SYDVKM. CDR3 coding DNA: TGTGCCAGCAATCCTCCAAGACAGGGGGCAGATACGCAGTATTTT. Its translation: CASNPPRQGADTQYF.

This rearrangement joins TRBV28 to TRBJ1-3; D is unclear. Trimming left V 2 bases short and J 0 bases short, with 8 bases between. Germline V gene data show CDR1 as MDHEN and CDR2 as SYDVKM. The CDR3 consists of 15 residues. The CDR3 bases are TGTGCCAGCAGTTTACTAACCAACTCTGGAAACACCATATATTTT. Protein: CASSLLTNSGNTIYF.

The chain has TRBV5-1 and TRBJ2-5, with unresolved D. Per germline, CDR1 SGHRS and CDR2 YFSETQ. Trimming shortened V by 2 bases and J by 5 bases, and 10 bases separated the two germline ends. The CDR3 consists of 13 residues. CDR3 residues: CASSFAPLETQYF. The CDR3 region has the DNA TGCGCCAGCAGCTTTGCCCCGCTGGAGACCCAGTACTTC.

This clone was found a few times. This sequence joins TRBV9 and TRBJ2-7; D possibly matches TRBD1 or TRBD2 (5 bases each). The CDR3 has 16 residues. V dropped 0 bases and J dropped 1 base, with 14 bases sitting between them. From germline, CDR1 is SGDLS and CDR2 YYNGEE. The CDR3 here is CASSVAPQGASYEQYF. CDR3 nucleotides: TGTGCCAGCAGCGTAGCCCCGCAGGGAGCTTCCTACGAGCAGTACTTC. Filled out from reference TRBV9 and TRBJ2-7, the complete variable domain reads DSGVTQTPKHLITATGQRVTLRCSPRSGDLSVYWYQQSLDQGLQFLIQYYNGEERAKGNILERFSAQQFPDLHSELNLSSLELGDSALYFCASSVAPQGASYEQYFGPGTRLTVT.

The table lists this clone with a few counts. The rearrangement joins TRBV5-1 to TRBJ1-3, with D unclear. Trimming removed 1 base from V and 0 bases from J, with 8 bases in between. The germline gives CDR1 SGHRS, CDR2 YFSETQ. This CDR3 has 15 residues. CDR3 region: CASSLITDSGNTIYF. The DNA of the CDR3 is TGCGCCAGCAGCTTGATCACGGACTCTGGAAACACCATATATTTT. The entire variable domain, with the rest obtained from reference TRBV5-1 and TRBJ1-3, is as follows: KAGVTQTPRYLIKTRGQQVTLSCSPISGHRSVSWYQQTPGQGLQFLFEYFSETQRNKGNFPGRFSGRQFSNSRSEMNVSTLELGDSALYLCASSLITDSGNTIYFGEGSWLTVV.

This clone has just a few counts. V usage is TRBV6-5 and J usage is TRBJ2-3; D is perhaps TRBD1 (6 bases). Trimming left V 4 bases short and J 2 bases short, with 16 bases between. This CDR3 region has 16 residues. Germline V lookup: CDR1 MNHEY, CDR2 SVGAGI. As DNA, the CDR3 is TGTGCCAGCAGTTTCCCCGGGACAAACTTCACAGATACGCAGTATTTT. Amino acid sequence: CASSFPGTNFTDTQYF.